The 18 T cell receptor beta chains below come from one sample, sequenced in a study of blood T cells in healthy people across ages. PCR was performed a second time for roughly 7 to 11 cycles using a sample-barcoded 5' primer and a J-beta primer mix. TCRdb itself ran the 5' RACE reads through MiXCR, one entry per CDR3 protein. The sample includes 1.4 million to 1.5 million distinct CDR3 sequences, 40% to 50% seen only once; the top ten take less than 8%. Specimen: blood. All receptors come from a young woman in good health.

This rearrangement joins TRBV6-2 or TRBV6-3 to TRBJ2-1; the D call may be TRBD1 or TRBD2 (5 bases each). Per the germline V gene, CDR1 is MNHEY and CDR2 is SVGEGT. V dropped 0 bases and J dropped 5 bases, with 14 bases sitting between them. This CDR3 comprises 16 residues. The CDR3 coding sequence is TGTGCCAGCAGTTACTCGACCATCCGGGGCCACAATGAGCAGTTCTTC. Translating gives CASSYSTIRGHNEQFF.

This sequence joins TRBV7-2 and TRBJ2-2, with TRBD2 matching 9 bases. The CDR3 is 16 amino acids. Unmatched junction bases numbered 6, after V lost 4 bases and J lost 3 bases. CDR1 is SGHTA, CDR2 FQGNSA, per germline. CDR3 residues: CASSSGLARHTGELFF. The CDR3 nucleotides read TGTGCCAGCAGCTCCGGACTAGCGAGACACACCGGGGAGCTGTTTTTT.

The rearrangement uses TRBV10-3 and TRBJ1-1; TRBD1 matches 7 bases. The CDR3 is 15 residues long. Losses at the gene ends were 2 bases for V and 3 bases for J; bases not matched to a gene: 6. Germline V CDR1 and CDR2: ENHRY, SYGVKD. This CDR3 reads CAISETRGLDTEAFF. The CDR3, as DNA: TGTGCCATCAGTGAGACGAGGGGGCTGGACACTGAAGCTTTCTTT.

This clonotype was seen more than once but under ten times. The rearrangement uses TRBV25-1 and TRBJ2-4, with D possibly matching TRBD1 (5 bases). V was trimmed by 7 bases and J by 2 bases, leaving 12 bases between them. The CDR3 loop spans 14 amino acids. Germline V gene lookup returns CDR1 MGHDK and CDR2 SYGVNS. The CDR3 reads CASTPTGSKNIQYF. CDR3 DNA: TGTGCCAGCACCCCCACAGGTTCCAAAAACATTCAGTACTTC. The variable domain in full, completed from reference TRBV25-1 and TRBJ2-4, reads EADIYQTPRYLVIGTGKKITLECSQTMGHDKMYWYQQDPGMELHLIHYSYGVNSTEKGDLSSESTVSRIRTEHFPLTLESARPSHTSQYLCASTPTGSKNIQYFGAGTRLSVL.

In its sample, this clonotype was seen a few times. CDR3 residues: CASSKLAGGPIEQFF. The CDR3, as DNA: TGTGCCAGCAGCAAACTAGCGGGAGGGCCCATTGAGCAGTTCTTC. The chain uses TRBV21-1 and TRBJ2-1; the DNA was not used to check the table's D call, TRBD2. TRBV21-1 is tagged as a pseudogene. The CDR3 extends over 15 amino acids.

The chain has TRBV2 and TRBJ2-3; no firm D call. Germline CDR1 is SNHLY and CDR2 is FYNNEI. Deletions cut 5 bases from V and 0 bases from J, with 12 bases between. CDR3 length equals 15 residues. As DNA, the CDR3 is TGTGCCAGCAGTCAGGACGTGACTAGCACAGATACGCAGTATTTT. Translating it yields CASSQDVTSTDTQYF.

The J gene is TRBJ1-5, the V gene TRBV25-1, with 7 bases matching TRBD1. The ends lost 4 bases at V and 6 bases at J; junction bases unmatched: 6. The germline V gene encodes CDR1 MGHDK and CDR2 SYGVNS. The CDR3 has 14 residues. CDR3 DNA sequence: TGTGCCAGCAGTGGACAGGGACGGGGTCAGCCCCAGCATTTT. Its translation: CASSGQGRGQPQHF.

This CDR3 is CASSYGQSTDTQYF. The CDR3 coding sequence is TGTGCCAGCAGTTACGGACAGAGCACAGATACGCAGTATTTT. V and J are TRBV6-2 or TRBV6-3 and TRBJ2-3; weak D call: TRBD1 (6 bases). The CDR3 loop spans 14 amino acids. The V gene lost 2 bases and the J gene lost 0 bases, with 6 bases spanning the gap. From germline, CDR1 is MNHEY and CDR2 SVGEGT.

This clonotype was observed a handful of times. The J gene is TRBJ1-2, the V gene TRBV4-2; no firm D call. Germline V CDR1 and CDR2: LGHNA, YNFKEQ. The V end lost 6 bases, the J end lost 4 bases, and 24 bases lay between the germline ends. CDR3 size: 17 residues. CDR3 DNA sequence: TGTGCCAGCAGGGTAGGTCCGTTAGACGCCCAGATCTATGGCTACACCTTC. Protein: CASRVGPLDAQIYGYTF.

This clonotype came up a few times. This chain uses TRBV5-1 with TRBJ2-7; 7 bases are a match to TRBD1. V was pared by 0 bases and J by 6 bases, with 9 bases of the junction left unmatched. Germline V gene sequence: CDR1 SGHRS, CDR2 YFSETQ. The CDR3 totals 15 residues. CDR3 residues: CASSLAVDRSSEQYF. Here the CDR3 DNA reads TGCGCCAGCAGCTTGGCCGTGGACAGGTCCAGCGAGCAGTACTTC.

This clonotype has a count of ten or more. The rearrangement links TRBV20-1 to TRBJ2-5; 9 nucleotides agree with TRBD1. V was clipped by 5 bases and J by 5 bases; unmatched bases: 15. CDR1 is DFQATT and CDR2 is SNEGSKA in the germline V gene (reference sequence). This CDR3 comprises 16 residues. CDR3 coding DNA: TGCAGTGCTGTGGGACAGGGAGTCACATCCGTGGAGACCCAGTACTTC. Its translation: CSAVGQGVTSVETQYF.

This clonotype was observed a few times. The rearrangement links TRBV6-6 to TRBJ2-7, with TRBD2 matching 7 bases. Germline V gene sequence: CDR1 MNHNY, CDR2 SVGAGI (reference sequence). Germline trimming cut 6 bases from V and 8 bases from J; bases unmatched to any gene: 10. The CDR3 runs to 13 residues. The chain's CDR3 is CASSPLEGTKQYF. CDR3 coding DNA: TGTGCCAGCAGCCCACTTGAGGGGACTAAGCAGTACTTC.

This chain links TRBV20-1 with TRBJ1-1; D gene uncertain. The CDR3 has 14 amino acids. The V end was cut by 5 bases, the J end by 0 bases, with 13 bases between. Per the germline V gene, CDR1 is DFQATT and CDR2 is SNEGSKA (reference sequence). Here the CDR3 reads CSASPDTMNTEAFF. The CDR3 region has the DNA TGCAGTGCTTCTCCCGACACTATGAACACTGAAGCTTTCTTT.

This clonotype has ten or more counts. This chain uses TRBV6-1 with TRBJ1-2; no clear D. This CDR3 is built from 15 residues. CDR1 and CDR2 (germline): MNHNS, SASEGT. Trimming stripped 1 base from V and 3 bases from J, with 12 bases between. The CDR3 DNA follows: TGTGCCAGCAGTGAAGGACCGGTACCCCACTATGGCTACACCTTC. Protein: CASSEGPVPHYGYTF.

The chain uses TRBV7-2 and TRBJ1-2; D may be TRBD1 (6 bases). Germline CDR1 SGHTA, CDR2 FQGNSA. The V end was cut by 5 bases, the J end by 8 bases, with 15 bases between. This CDR3 is 13 amino acids long. CDR3 sequence reads: CASSPGQRAGYTF. The CDR3 DNA sequence: TGTGCCAGCAGCCCCGGACAGAGGGCAGGCTACACCTTC. The whole variable domain, filled in from reference TRBV7-2 and TRBJ1-2, reads GAGVSQSPSNKVTEKGKDVELRCDPISGHTALYWYRQSLGQGLEFLIYFQGNSAPDKSGLPSDRFSAERTGGSVSTLTIQRTQQEDSAVYLCASSPGQRAGYTFGSGTRLTVV.

The chain is built from TRBV4-1 and TRBJ2-7; D perhaps matches TRBD1 (6 bases). This CDR3 is built from 14 residues. CDR1 is MGHRA, CDR2 YSYEKL, per germline. Deletions cut 1 base from V and 0 bases from J, with 7 bases between. CDR3: CASSQAGHSYEQYF. The CDR3, as DNA: TGCGCCAGCAGCCAAGCGGGACACTCCTACGAGCAGTACTTC.

This chain links TRBV7-9 with TRBJ1-2; D is undetermined. The CDR3 consists of 12 residues. Germline values: CDR1 SEHNR, CDR2 FQNEAQ (reference sequence). The ends were cut back, 1 base at V and 8 bases at J, with 8 bases in the middle. This chain's CDR3 is CASSLGLMGYTF. The CDR3 nucleotides read TGTGCCAGCAGCTTAGGATTAATGGGCTACACCTTC. Together with reference TRBV7-9 and TRBJ1-2, the CDR3 gives the full variable domain: DTGVSQNPRHKITKRGQNVTFRCDPISEHNRLYWYRQTLGQGPEFLTYFQNEAQLEKSRLLSDRFSAERPKGSFSTLEIQRTEQGDSAMYLCASSLGLMGYTFGSGTRLTVV.

There are a few counts of this clonotype. The rearrangement joins TRBV5-1 to TRBJ2-3; tentative D call: TRBD1 (5 bases). The length of the CDR3 is 15 residues. V was clipped by 0 bases and J by 2 bases, with 10 bases between them. Germline V gene sequence: CDR1 SGHRS, CDR2 YFSETQ. CDR3 coding DNA: TGCGCCAGCAGCTTGGAGAACAGGCACACAGATACGCAGTATTTT. Amino acids: CASSLENRHTDTQYF. The variable domain in full, with the rest retrieved from reference TRBV5-1 and TRBJ2-3, is KAGVTQTPRYLIKTRGQQVTLSCSPISGHRSVSWYQQTPGQGLQFLFEYFSETQRNKGNFPGRFSGRQFSNSRSEMNVSTLELGDSALYLCASSLENRHTDTQYFGPGTRLTVL.